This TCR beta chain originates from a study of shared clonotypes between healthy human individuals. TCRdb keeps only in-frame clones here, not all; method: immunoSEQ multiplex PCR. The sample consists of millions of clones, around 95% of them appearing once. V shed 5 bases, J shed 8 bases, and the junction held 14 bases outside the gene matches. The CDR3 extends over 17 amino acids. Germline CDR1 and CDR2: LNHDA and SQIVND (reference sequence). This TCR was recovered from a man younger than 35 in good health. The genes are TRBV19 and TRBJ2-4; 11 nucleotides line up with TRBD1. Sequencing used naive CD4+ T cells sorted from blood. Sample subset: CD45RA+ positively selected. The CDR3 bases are TGTGCCAGTAGTTTCCTCCTCCCGGGACAGGGGGAGCACATTCAGTACTTC. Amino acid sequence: CASSFLLPGQGEHIQYF.